The 29 T cell receptor beta chains in this list originate from one sample, sequenced in a study of cytomegalovirus exposure and HLA in healthy donors. Here immunoSEQ multiplex PCR was the method, and the copy in TCRdb shows in-frame clones only, minus some. The data contain 150,000 to 200,000 clones, 85% of them seen just once; the ten biggest clones take up 2% to 2.5%. Sequenced sample: PBMCs. The receptors originated from a man aged 30 to 45 in good health and CMV-seropositive.

In its sample, this clone was seen once. The rearrangement uses TRBV11-2 and TRBJ1-2; 9 bases map to TRBD1. This CDR3 is 13 amino acids long. The germline V gene has CDR1 SGHAT and CDR2 FQNNGV. The ends lost 3 bases at V and 5 bases at J; junction bases unmatched: 1. The CDR3 sequence: CASSFDRGYGYTF. The CDR3, as DNA: TGTGCCAGCAGCTTCGACAGGGGGTATGGCTACACCTTC.

The gene calls are TRBV5-1 and TRBJ1-4; 10 bases are a match to TRBD1. V was clipped by 3 bases and J by 7 bases; unmatched bases: 6. This CDR3 spans 15 amino acids. Germline V gene data show CDR1 as SGHRS and CDR2 as YFSETQ. For the CDR3, the DNA is TGCGCCAGCAGCTCCGCCGGGACAGGGGTTGAAAAACTGTTTTTT. Its protein is CASSSAGTGVEKLFF.

J is TRBJ2-7 and V is TRBV2, with D maybe TRBD2 (6 bases). CDR1 SNHLY and CDR2 FYNNEI come from the germline V gene. This CDR3 is built from 12 residues. Trimming took off 11 bases at V and 2 bases at J, with 13 bases between the two ends. The CDR3 protein is CALGEVPYEQYF. The CDR3 DNA sequence: TGTGCCCTAGGGGAGGTCCCCTACGAGCAGTACTTC.

The chain uses TRBV29-1 and TRBJ1-4; 7 bases fit TRBD1. This CDR3 is 16 amino acids long. J gave up 7 bases and V 0 bases, and 11 bases lay outside the gene matches. CDR1 and CDR2 from the germline V gene are SQVTM and ANQGSEA. CDR3 sequence reads: CSVEDRQGVLGEKLFF. The CDR3 DNA reads as TGCAGCGTTGAAGATCGCCAGGGGGTTTTGGGTGAAAAACTGTTTTTT. The full variable domain, its missing parts supplied by reference TRBV29-1 and TRBJ1-4, is SAVISQKPSRDICQRGTSLTIQCQVDSQVTMMFWYRQQPGQSLTLIATANQGSEATYESGFVIDKFPISRPNLTFSTLTVSNMSPEDSSIYLCSVEDRQGVLGEKLFFGSGTQLSVL.

This clone was found a few times. The chain has TRBV18 and TRBJ2-5, with TRBD2 as a possible D gene (6 bases). In germline, CDR1 is KGHSH, CDR2 LQKENI. Trimming removed 6 bases from V and 2 bases from J, with 13 bases in between. The CDR3 spans 14 residues. DNA of the CDR3: TGTGCCAGCTCGCGGGACGCTTTACAAGAGACCCAGTACTTC. Residues: CASSRDALQETQYF.

CDR3 nucleotide sequence: TGTGCCAGCAGCGTAGTGGGACAGGGCCGCTCTGGGGCCAACGTCCTGACTTTC. Translating it yields CASSVVGQGRSGANVLTF. The genes are TRBV9 and TRBJ2-6; 9 bases match TRBD1. This CDR3 spans 18 amino acids. V lost 0 bases and J lost 0; bases outside the gene matches: 4. The germline gives CDR1 SGDLS, CDR2 YYNGEE.

V gene TRBV6-1 combines with J gene TRBJ1-1, with 7 positions matching TRBD1. Germline CDR1 reads MNHNS; CDR2 reads SASEGT. V gave up 4 bases and J gave up 1 base; unmatched junction bases: 6. The length of the CDR3 is 15 residues. The CDR3 DNA sequence: TGTGCCAGCAGTGGACAGGGCTATAGGAACACTGAAGCTTTCTTT. This gives the protein CASSGQGYRNTEAFF.

This clone turned up a few times. V usage is TRBV2 and J usage is TRBJ1-2, with D perhaps TRBD1 (6 bases). Germline values: CDR1 SNHLY, CDR2 FYNNEI. V was trimmed by 4 bases and J by 8 bases, leaving 11 bases between them. The CDR3 consists of 12 residues. In DNA form, the CDR3 reads TGTGCCAGCAGTGTACAGGGAAGGGGCTACACCTTC. It specifies CASSVQGRGYTF.

The rearrangement joins TRBV5-1 to TRBJ1-2; D uncertain. The ends were cut back, 4 bases at V and 1 base at J, with 14 bases in the middle. Germline V CDR1 and CDR2: SGHRS, YFSETQ. The CDR3 is 15 residues long. CDR3 loop: CASSHSEADNYGYTF. DNA for the CDR3: TGCGCCAGCAGCCATTCGGAGGCAGATAACTATGGCTACACCTTC.

The chain uses TRBV29-1 and TRBJ1-4; 12 positions agree with TRBD1. The V and J ends lost 6 bases and 8 bases, in that order; junction bases with no gene match: 7. The V gene's germline CDR1 is SQVTM and CDR2 ANQGSEA. This CDR3 has 14 residues. The CDR3 region is CSVAGTGGREKLFF. The CDR3 DNA follows: TGCAGCGTGGCCGGGACAGGGGGCCGGGAAAAACTGTTTTTT. Based on the CDR3 plus reference TRBV29-1 and TRBJ1-4, the full variable domain is SAVISQKPSRDICQRGTSLTIQCQVDSQVTMMFWYRQQPGQSLTLIATANQGSEATYESGFVIDKFPISRPNLTFSTLTVSNMSPEDSSIYLCSVAGTGGREKLFFGSGTQLSVL.

CDR3 in amino acids: CALGQSSGNTIYF. The CDR3 coding sequence is TGTGCCCTGGGACAAAGCTCTGGAAACACCATATATTTT. This rearrangement joins TRBV2 to TRBJ1-3; TRBD1 is a possible D gene (6 bases). V was cut by 11 bases and J by 0 bases, with 11 bases left in between. The CDR3 covers 13 residues. The germline V gene has CDR1 SNHLY and CDR2 FYNNEI.

The chain is built from TRBV19 and TRBJ2-2; D is perhaps TRBD1 (5 bases). The CDR3 has 14 amino acids. The germline V gene encodes CDR1 LNHDA and CDR2 SQIVND (reference sequence). The V end lost 8 bases, the J end lost 5 bases, and 15 bases lay between the germline ends. The CDR3 DNA is TGTGCCAGTTCACAGGCGCCCCGAACCGGGGAGCTGTTTTTT. This gives the protein CASSQAPRTGELFF.

V and J are TRBV6-5 and TRBJ2-7; TRBD2 might be the D (5 bases). In germline, CDR1 is MNHEY, CDR2 SVGAGI. Trimming removed 7 bases at V and 1 base at J, with 14 bases between. The CDR3 spans 14 residues. The CDR3 DNA sequence: TGTGCCAGCAAAGGGAGAGAAGAGTCCTACGAGCAGTACTTC. It specifies CASKGREESYEQYF.

This sequence joins TRBV29-1 and TRBJ2-1; TRBD1 agrees at 9 bases. The V gene end was trimmed by 4 bases and the J gene end by 9 bases; junction bases not matched to a gene: 7. The V gene's germline CDR1 is SQVTM and CDR2 ANQGSEA. This CDR3 region has 13 residues. The CDR3 DNA is TGCAGCGTTGGCCGGACAGGGGTCGGTGAGCAGTTCTTC. It translates to CSVGRTGVGEQFF.

J is TRBJ2-7 and V is TRBV5-6; 7 bases are shared with TRBD2. J gave up 2 bases and V 3 bases, and 8 bases lay outside the gene matches. CDR3 length: 15 residues. Germline V gives CDR1 SGHDT, CDR2 YYEEEE. This CDR3 reads CASSSRGGDPYEQYF. The CDR3 coding sequence is TGTGCCAGCAGCTCCCGTGGGGGGGACCCCTACGAGCAGTACTTC.

V gene TRBV19 combines with J gene TRBJ1-5; D remains unclear. The CDR3 sequence is 15 residues long. The V gene lost 10 bases and the J gene lost 2 bases, with 18 bases spanning the gap. In germline, CDR1 is LNHDA, CDR2 SQIVND (reference sequence). CDR3 DNA sequence: TGTGCCACCCGAGGGCTAGGTTTTGGCAATCAGCCCCAGCATTTT. Its translation is CATRGLGFGNQPQHF.

The chain joins TRBV13 to TRBJ2-2, with 10 bases fitting TRBD2. Trimming cost V 3 bases and J 8 bases; bases outside gene matches: 6. Germline V gives CDR1 PRHDT, CDR2 FYEKMQ (reference sequence). The CDR3 has 15 amino acids. This chain's CDR3 is CASSFQAGGTGELFF. The CDR3 DNA follows: TGTGCCAGCAGCTTCCAAGCGGGGGGGACAGGGGAGCTGTTTTTT.

CDR3 loop: CASRGPGNTIYF. Here the CDR3 DNA reads TGTGCCAGCAGGGGGCCTGGAAACACCATATATTTT. The chain has TRBV6-6 and TRBJ1-3, with D perhaps TRBD1 (5 bases). Per germline, CDR1 MNHNY and CDR2 SVGAGI (reference sequence). This CDR3 comprises 12 residues. Deletions cut 6 bases from V and 2 bases from J, with 5 bases between.

The chain is built from TRBV29-1 and TRBJ2-5, with D perhaps matching TRBD1 (5 bases). Trimming pared 3 bases from V and 3 bases from J, leaving 8 bases between. CDR1 is SQVTM, CDR2 ANQGSEA, per germline. CDR3 length: 12 amino acids. CDR3 sequence: CSVEGREETQYF. CDR3 DNA: TGCAGCGTTGAGGGCAGGGAAGAGACCCAGTACTTC.

This clone has just a few counts. This chain links TRBV7-2 with TRBJ1-2; no clear D gene. Germline-derived CDR1 and CDR2 are SGHTA and FQGNSA. The V and J ends lost 1 base and 2 bases respectively, with 11 bases between them. CDR3 size: 15 residues. CDR3 residues: CASSLVWTGNYGYTF. The CDR3, as DNA: TGTGCCAGCAGCTTAGTTTGGACGGGGAACTATGGCTACACCTTC.

The chain uses TRBV9 and TRBJ2-2; TRBD2 matches at 15 bases. Trimming removed 4 bases from V and 7 bases from J; junction bases left unmatched: 5. The CDR3 is made up of 16 amino acids. Germline V gene lookup returns CDR1 SGDLS and CDR2 YYNGEE. CDR3 sequence (DNA): TGTGCCAGCAGCCCGGGACTAGCGGGGGGAATCGGGGAGCTGTTTTTT. It translates to CASSPGLAGGIGELFF.

The chain links TRBV9 to TRBJ2-4; 8 nucleotides line up with TRBD2. The trim removed 3 bases at V and 8 bases at J, leaving 19 bases unmatched. The CDR3 is 18 amino acids. Germline-derived CDR1 and CDR2 are SGDLS and YYNGEE. CDR3 residues: CASSAYEGRGARRDIQYF. The CDR3 region has the DNA TGTGCCAGCAGCGCTTATGAAGGGCGGGGGGCCCGGAGGGACATTCAGTACTTC.

Turning to this clone: Other DNA sequences within the sample encode an identical CDR3. The chain uses TRBV5-4 and TRBJ2-7, with D possibly TRBD2 on 7 matching bases. The V gene's germline CDR1 is SGHNT and CDR2 YYREEE (reference sequence). This CDR3 region has 15 residues. V was shortened by 0 bases and J by 0 bases, with 10 bases between the two germline ends. In DNA form, the CDR3 reads TGTGCCAGCAGCTTGGTCGGGGGGCCCTCCTACGAGCAGTACTTC. It yields the protein CASSLVGGPSYEQYF.

The gene calls are TRBV7-2 and TRBJ2-5; TRBD2 is a possible D gene (7 bases). Germline V gene lookup returns CDR1 SGHTA and CDR2 FQGNSA. Trimming took 2 bases from V and 1 from J, leaving 17 bases between them. This CDR3 has 17 residues. The CDR3 DNA is TGTGCCAGCAGCTTATTCCCCGGGGGGCCGTCCCAAGAGACCCAGTACTTC. Its protein is CASSLFPGGPSQETQYF. The variable domain in full, completed from reference TRBV7-2 and TRBJ2-5, reads GAGVSQSPSNKVTEKGKDVELRCDPISGHTALYWYRQSLGQGLEFLIYFQGNSAPDKSGLPSDRFSAERTGGSVSTLTIQRTQQEDSAVYLCASSLFPGGPSQETQYFGPGTRLLVL.

This clone was recorded once. The chain employs TRBV29-1 and TRBJ2-4, with 10 nucleotides matching TRBD2. This CDR3 region has 11 residues. J gave up 15 bases and V 6 bases, and 8 bases lay outside the gene matches. Looked up from germline, CDR1 is SQVTM and CDR2 is ANQGSEA. The CDR3, as DNA: TGCAGCGTCGACGCCGGGACTAGCGTGTACTTC. Translating it yields CSVDAGTSVYF.

The chain has TRBV28 and TRBJ2-7; TRBD2 might be the D (6 bases). The germline V gene has CDR1 MDHEN and CDR2 SYDVKM. Between the trimmed V and J ends, which lost 8 bases and 4 bases, there was a span of 9 bases. The CDR3 has 11 amino acids. CDR3 in amino acids: CASRESYEQYF. The CDR3 DNA is TGTGCCAGCCGGGAGTCGTACGAGCAGTACTTC.

The chain combines TRBV29-1 with TRBJ2-3; possibly TRBD2 for D (5 bases). The CDR3 sequence is 13 residues long. Germline-derived CDR1 and CDR2 are SQVTM and ANQGSEA. Trimming removed 1 base at V and 3 bases at J, with 8 bases between. The CDR3 loop is CSVEVRGTDTQYF. CDR3 nucleotides: TGCAGCGTTGAAGTTCGGGGTACAGATACGCAGTATTTT.

This clone appeared many times. This chain links TRBV5-1 with TRBJ2-7, with TRBD1 matching over 10 bases. The CDR3 sequence is 13 residues long. V lost 5 bases and J lost 4; bases outside the gene matches: 3. Germline V gene data show CDR1 as SGHRS and CDR2 as YFSETQ. The DNA for the CDR3 is TGCGCCAGCAGACCGGGACAGGGGTACGAGCAGTACTTC. It is translated as CASRPGQGYEQYF.

The gene calls are TRBV6-5 and TRBJ1-2; 7 bases line up with TRBD1. Germline V gene lookup returns CDR1 MNHEY and CDR2 SVGAGI. There are 14 residues in the CDR3. The trim removed 6 bases at V and 4 bases at J, leaving 8 bases unmatched. The CDR3 DNA sequence: TGTGCCAGCAGGCCTCGGACAGGCTTCTATGGCTACACCTTC. This gives the protein CASRPRTGFYGYTF.